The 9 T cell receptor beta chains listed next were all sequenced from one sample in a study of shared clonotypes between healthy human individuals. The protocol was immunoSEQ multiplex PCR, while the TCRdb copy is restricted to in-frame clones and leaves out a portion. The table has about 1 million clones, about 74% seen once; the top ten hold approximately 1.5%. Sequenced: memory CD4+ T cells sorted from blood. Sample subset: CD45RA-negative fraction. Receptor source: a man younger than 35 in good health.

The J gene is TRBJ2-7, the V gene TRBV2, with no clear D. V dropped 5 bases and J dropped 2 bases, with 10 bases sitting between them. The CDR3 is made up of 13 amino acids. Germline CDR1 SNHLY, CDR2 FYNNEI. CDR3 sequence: CASSSDIAYEQYF. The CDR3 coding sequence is TGTGCCAGCAGTTCCGACATCGCCTACGAGCAGTACTTC.

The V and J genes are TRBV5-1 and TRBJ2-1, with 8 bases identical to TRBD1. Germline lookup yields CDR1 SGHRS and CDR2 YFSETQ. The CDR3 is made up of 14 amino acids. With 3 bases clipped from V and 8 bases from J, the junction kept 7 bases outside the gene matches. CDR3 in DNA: TGCGCCAGCAGCTCCGGGACAGGAATCGATGAGCAGTTCTTC. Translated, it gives CASSSGTGIDEQFF.

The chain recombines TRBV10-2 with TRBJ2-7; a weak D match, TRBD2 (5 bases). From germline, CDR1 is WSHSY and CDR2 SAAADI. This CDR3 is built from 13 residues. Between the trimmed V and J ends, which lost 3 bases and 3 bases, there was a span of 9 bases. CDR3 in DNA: TGCGCCAGCAGTGACCCCAGCGGCTACGAGCAGTACTTC. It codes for CASSDPSGYEQYF.

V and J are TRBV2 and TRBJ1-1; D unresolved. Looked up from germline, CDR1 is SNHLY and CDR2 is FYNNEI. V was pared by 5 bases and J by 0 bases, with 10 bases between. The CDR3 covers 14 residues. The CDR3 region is CASSPKTVNTEAFF. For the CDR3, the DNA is TGTGCCAGCAGTCCAAAGACCGTGAACACTGAAGCTTTCTTT. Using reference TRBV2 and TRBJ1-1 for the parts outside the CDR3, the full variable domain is EPEVTQTPSHQVTQMGQEVILRCVPISNHLYFYWYRQILGQKVEFLVSFYNNEISEKSEIFDDQFSVERPDGSNFTLKIRSTKLEDSAMYFCASSPKTVNTEAFFGQGTRLTVV.

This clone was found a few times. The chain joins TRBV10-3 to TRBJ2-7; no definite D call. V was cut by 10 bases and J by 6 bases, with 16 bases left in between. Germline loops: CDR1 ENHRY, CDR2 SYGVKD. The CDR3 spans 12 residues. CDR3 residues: CATRALGGEQYF. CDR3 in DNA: TGTGCCACCCGGGCCCTGGGCGGCGAGCAGTACTTC.

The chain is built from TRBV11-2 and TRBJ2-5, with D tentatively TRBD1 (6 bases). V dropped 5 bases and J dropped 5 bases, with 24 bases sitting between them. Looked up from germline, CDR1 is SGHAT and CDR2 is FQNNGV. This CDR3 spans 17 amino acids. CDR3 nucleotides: TGTGCCAGCAGCCCGTTAGACATACTAGTTAGGGGGGAGACCCAGTACTTC. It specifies CASSPLDILVRGETQYF.

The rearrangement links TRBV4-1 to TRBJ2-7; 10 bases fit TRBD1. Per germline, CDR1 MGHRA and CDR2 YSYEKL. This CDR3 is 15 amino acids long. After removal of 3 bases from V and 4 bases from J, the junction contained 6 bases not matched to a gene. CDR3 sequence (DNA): TGCGCCAGCAGCCAGACCGGGACAGGGGCTTACGAGCAGTACTTC. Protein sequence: CASSQTGTGAYEQYF.

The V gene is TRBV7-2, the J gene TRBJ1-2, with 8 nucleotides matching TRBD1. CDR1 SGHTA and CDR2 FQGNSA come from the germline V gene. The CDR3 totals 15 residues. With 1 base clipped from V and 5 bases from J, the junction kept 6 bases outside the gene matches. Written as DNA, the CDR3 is TGTGCCAGCAGCTTAGGGACAGGGCCAGGGTATGGCTACACCTTC. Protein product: CASSLGTGPGYGYTF.

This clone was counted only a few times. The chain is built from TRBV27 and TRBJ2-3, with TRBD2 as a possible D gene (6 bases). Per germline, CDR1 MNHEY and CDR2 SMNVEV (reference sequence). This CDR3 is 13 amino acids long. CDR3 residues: CASGSRVTDTQYF. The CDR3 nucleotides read TGTGCAAGCGGGTCGAGGGTCACAGATACGCAGTATTTT.